These 14 T cell receptor beta chains came from one sample sequenced in a study of blood T cell repertoires in COVID-19. Profiling relied on immunoSEQ multiplex PCR, and the TCRdb table lists in-frame clones only, not all of them. The sample holds about 100,000 clones, about 85% seen once. Sequenced input: peripheral blood. The receptors come from a man aged 45-65 years with active or convalescent COVID-19.

The chain uses TRBV5-1 and TRBJ2-1, with 9 bases fitting TRBD1. V lost 4 bases and J lost 4; bases outside the gene matches: 9. Germline values: CDR1 SGHRS, CDR2 YFSETQ. The CDR3 totals 16 residues. The chain's CDR3 is CASSRGTGRLYNEQFF. The CDR3 nucleotides read TGCGCCAGCAGCAGGGGGACAGGGAGGTTGTACAATGAGCAGTTCTTC.

The rearrangement uses TRBV3-1 (or the pseudogene TRBV3-2) and TRBJ2-1; 7 nucleotides agree with TRBD2. Trimming cost V 0 bases and J 4 bases; bases outside gene matches: 6. Looked up from germline, CDR1 is LGHDT and CDR2 is YNNKEL (reference sequence). CDR3 length equals 16 residues. The CDR3 nucleotides are TGTGCCAGCAGCCAAGATACGGGAGGACATTACAATGAGCAGTTCTTC. Its protein is CASSQDTGGHYNEQFF.

The chain couples TRBV7-3 to TRBJ2-5; 9 nucleotides agree with TRBD2. CDR1 and CDR2 from the germline V gene are SGHTA and FQGTGA. CDR3 length: 16 residues. J gave up 1 base and V 4 bases, and 7 bases lay outside the gene matches. The CDR3 region is CASSWKTSGGQETQYF. CDR3 nucleotide sequence: TGTGCCAGCAGCTGGAAGACTAGCGGCGGCCAAGAGACCCAGTACTTC.

In DNA form, the CDR3 reads TGCAGCGTAAGGACAGGGTACAATGAGCAGTTCTTC. Translation: CSVRTGYNEQFF. This chain links TRBV29-1 with TRBJ2-1; 8 bases fit TRBD1. CDR3 length: 12 amino acids. J lost 4 bases, V lost 6 bases, and 2 bases had no gene match. Germline-derived CDR1 and CDR2 are SQVTM and ANQGSEA.

The V gene is TRBV19, the J gene TRBJ1-2; 7 bases map to TRBD1. V gave up 8 bases and J gave up 8 bases; unmatched junction bases: 17. Germline V CDR1 and CDR2: LNHDA, SQIVND (reference sequence). The CDR3 sequence is 15 residues long. The CDR3 spells CASGNYRDRVLGYTF. The CDR3 DNA reads TGTGCCAGTGGCAACTACCGGGACAGAGTTTTAGGCTACACCTTC. The whole variable domain, remainder taken from reference TRBV19 and TRBJ1-2, is DGGITQSPKYLFRKEGQNVTLSCEQNLNHDAMYWYRQDPGQGLRLIYYSQIVNDFQKGDIAEGYSVSREKKESFPLTVTSAQKNPTAFYLCASGNYRDRVLGYTFGSGTRLTVV.

The V and J genes are TRBV24-1 and TRBJ2-7; no reliable D call. CDR1 KGHDR and CDR2 SFDVKD come from the germline V gene. The CDR3 loop spans 11 amino acids. Trimming removed 6 bases from V and 1 base from J, with 3 bases in between. The CDR3, as DNA: TGTGCCACCAGTCGTTCCTACGAGCAGTACTTC. The encoded protein is CATSRSYEQYF.

The chain links TRBV19 to TRBJ2-3; no clear D. The CDR3 spans 14 residues. The V end was cut by 7 bases, the J end by 0 bases, with 11 bases between. Germline loops: CDR1 LNHDA, CDR2 SQIVND (reference sequence). Here the CDR3 reads CASKDSRSTDTQYF. CDR3 coding DNA: TGTGCCAGTAAAGACTCACGAAGCACAGATACGCAGTATTTT.

Written as DNA, the CDR3 is TGTGCCAGCCTGAAACAGGGGGCCAGACCGGGAAACACCATATATTTT. Protein sequence: CASLKQGARPGNTIYF. The chain uses TRBV28 and TRBJ1-3; 9 bases agree with TRBD1. Losses at the gene ends were 8 bases for V and 4 bases for J; bases not matched to a gene: 12. The CDR3 is made up of 16 amino acids. Germline CDR1 and CDR2: MDHEN and SYDVKM.

This chain connects TRBV23-1 to TRBJ2-7; a possible D gene is TRBD2 (5 bases). TRBV23-1 is designated an ORF whose function remains uncertain. The CDR3 length is 16 residues. Trimming pared 6 bases from V and 2 bases from J, leaving 20 bases between. CDR3: CASSYLISGSTYEQYF. CDR3 coding DNA: TGCGCCAGCAGCTACTTAATAAGCGGAAGTACCTACGAGCAGTACTTC.

CDR3: CATRIAEEVGEQFF. The DNA of the CDR3 is TGTGCCACCCGTATAGCGGAGGAGGTTGGTGAGCAGTTCTTC. The genes are TRBV2 and TRBJ2-1, with D maybe TRBD2 (6 bases). The V end lost 10 bases, the J end lost 9 bases, and 22 bases lay between the germline ends. The CDR3 loop spans 14 amino acids. Germline V gene sequence: CDR1 SNHLY, CDR2 FYNNEI.

The chain is built from TRBV11-2 and TRBJ1-1; D is possibly TRBD1 (5 bases). Germline V CDR1 and CDR2: SGHAT, FQNNGV. This CDR3 comprises 12 residues. The CDR3 here is CASGGANTEAFF. The CDR3, as DNA: TGTGCTTCAGGTGGGGCGAACACTGAAGCTTTCTTT.

The V and J genes are TRBV19 and TRBJ1-2, with D tentatively TRBD1 (5 bases). V lost 8 bases, J lost 3 bases, and 13 bases lay in between. Germline CDR1 LNHDA, CDR2 SQIVND (reference sequence). The CDR3 loop spans 13 amino acids. CDR3 loop: CASSTSGYYGYTF. The CDR3 DNA is TGTGCCAGTTCAACCTCAGGGTACTATGGCTACACCTTC.

The V call is TRBV5-4, the J call TRBJ1-2; 12 positions match TRBD1. V was clipped by 3 bases and J by 4 bases; unmatched bases: 10. CDR3 length equals 17 residues. Germline CDR1 is SGHNT and CDR2 is YYREEE (reference sequence). The DNA for the CDR3 is TGTGCCAGCAGCTCAGCCGGGACAGGGGGCGCTCCCTATGGCTACACCTTC. This translates into CASSSAGTGGAPYGYTF.

The gene calls are TRBV11-1 and TRBJ1-1, with D maybe TRBD1 (5 bases). Trimming removed 6 bases from V and 5 bases from J, with 13 bases in between. The length of the CDR3 is 13 residues. Germline lookup yields CDR1 SGHAT and CDR2 FQDESV (reference sequence). In DNA form, the CDR3 reads TGTGCCAGCAGTAGGGGCGATAGGACTGAAGCTTTCTTT. Translation gives CASSRGDRTEAFF.